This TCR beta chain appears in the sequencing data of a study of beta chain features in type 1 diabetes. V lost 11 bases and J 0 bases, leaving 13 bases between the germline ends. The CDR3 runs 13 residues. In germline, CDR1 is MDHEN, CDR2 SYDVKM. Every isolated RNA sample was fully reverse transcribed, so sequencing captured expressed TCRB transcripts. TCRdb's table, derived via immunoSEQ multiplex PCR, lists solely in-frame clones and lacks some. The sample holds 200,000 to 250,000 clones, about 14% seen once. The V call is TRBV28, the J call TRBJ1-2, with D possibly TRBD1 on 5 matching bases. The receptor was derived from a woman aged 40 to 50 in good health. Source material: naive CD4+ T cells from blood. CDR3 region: CAATDRPNYGYTF. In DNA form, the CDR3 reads TGTGCCGCCACCGACAGACCTAACTATGGCTACACCTTC.